This TCR beta chain originates from a study of human T cells and chemical hapten exposure. Turning to the study itself: Patients were given diphenylcyclopropenone on the scalp weekly across the roughly 25-week study.

Whole-study results and caveats: Compared with pre-sensitization or healthy control sets, expanded TCRs clustered more.

The V end lost 4 bases, the J end lost 6 bases, and 16 bases lay between the germline ends. Germline-derived CDR1 and CDR2 are SQVTM and ANQGSEA. This CDR3 region has 14 residues. As for time point: patch test 2, 6 weeks after DPC sensitization. Treatment described: therapeutic diphenylcyclopropenone sensitization with weekly scalp DPC. Blood draws preceded each patch test application. This clonotype has at least ten counts. As yet, its antigen is unknown. TCRdb re-analysed the RACE reads in MiXCR, keeping a single row per CDR3 protein. The sample includes more than 60,000 distinct CDR3 sequences, about 9.4% of them seen just once.

The origin of this receptor is a woman between 50 and 59 years old with alopecia areata. Some clones in this sample may be carry-over from other donors' samples. The chain links TRBV29-1 to TRBJ2-1; maybe TRBD1 (6 bases). The specimen comprised whole blood, sampled in connection with sensitization to the hapten diphenylcyclopropenone (DPC). For the CDR3, the DNA is TGCAGCGTTGCCCACACCAGGGGATTCAATGAGCAGTTCTTC. Protein product: CSVAHTRGFNEQFF.